Listed below are T cell receptor beta chains from one sample, sequenced in a study of cytomegalovirus exposure and HLA in healthy donors. Clones were read by immunoSEQ multiplex PCR, and TCRdb kept only the in-frame ones, dropping some. This sample has approximately 150,000 clones; roughly four fifths occur once, and the top ten carry around 1.5%. The sequenced sample consisted of PBMCs. These receptors originate from a female donor in good health and CMV-seronegative. Each CDR3 is given with its conserved first and last residue. The D gene is left open where the match is weak. Clone sizes are given selectively: once, few, many, or a class where the clone is expanded.

j_gene: TRBJ2-7; abundance: -; v_gene: TRBV27; d_gene: TRBD1; CDR3nt: TGTGCCAGCAGTCTTATAGGGACAGGGGCCTACGAGCAGTACTTC; CDR3aa: CASSLIGTGAYEQYF
j_gene: TRBJ2-5; abundance: -; v_gene: TRBV7-9; d_gene: TRBD1; CDR3nt: TGTGCCAGCAGCCCGTCGGGACAGTTTTTTCCGGAGCAGTACTTC; CDR3aa: CASSPSGQFFPEQYF
j_gene: TRBJ1-2; abundance: -; v_gene: TRBV4-1; d_gene: TRBD1; CDR3nt: TGCGCCAGCAGCCAGGCTGACAACAGGGGCCTTGGGCACTACACCTTC; CDR3aa: CASSQADNRGLGHYTF
j_gene: TRBJ2-7; abundance: -; v_gene: TRBV7-9; d_gene: TRBD1; CDR3nt: TGTGCCAGCAGCCTTACCGGACAGGGGGACTACGAGCAGTACTTC; CDR3aa: CASSLTGQGDYEQYF
j_gene: TRBJ1-2; abundance: few; v_gene: TRBV6-5; d_gene: TRBD1; CDR3nt: TGTGCCAGCAGTTACCCTGGACAGGGGGCGGGGGGCTACACCTTC; CDR3aa: CASSYPGQGAGGYTF
j_gene: TRBJ2-7; abundance: -; v_gene: TRBV2; d_gene: -; CDR3nt: TGTGCCACCCAGTTAGACAGGTCCTCCTACGAGCAGTACTTC; CDR3aa: CATQLDRSSYEQYF
j_gene: TRBJ1-5; abundance: once; v_gene: TRBV19; d_gene: -; CDR3nt: TGTGCCAGTAGAAAAAGACAGGAGGCTAACAATCAGCCCCAGCATTTT; CDR3aa: CASRKRQEANNQPQHF
j_gene: TRBJ2-5; abundance: few; v_gene: TRBV6-1; d_gene: TRBD1; CDR3nt: TGTGCCACCAATAGGGACAGGGGGCGAGAGACCCAGTACTTC; CDR3aa: CATNRDRGRETQYF
j_gene: TRBJ2-7; abundance: -; v_gene: TRBV6-1; d_gene: -; CDR3nt: TGTGCCAGTTCGGCCGGGACAACCTACGAGCAGTACTTC; CDR3aa: CASSAGTTYEQYF
j_gene: TRBJ1-3; abundance: -; v_gene: TRBV5-1; d_gene: -; CDR3nt: TGCGCCAGCAGCTTTGTTGGGGAGCCGCGCGGGGGAAACACCATATATTTT; CDR3aa: CASSFVGEPRGGNTIYF
j_gene: TRBJ2-3; abundance: -; v_gene: TRBV10-2; d_gene: -; CDR3nt: TGCGCCAGCAGTGAGACCGTTACAGGGTTTATGGCTGATACGCAGTATTTT; CDR3aa: CASSETVTGFMADTQYF
j_gene: TRBJ1-6; abundance: -; v_gene: TRBV5-4; d_gene: -; CDR3nt: TGTGCCAGCAGCCCCCCGACAGGAGATAATTCACCCCTCCACTTT; CDR3aa: CASSPPTGDNSPLHF